The text below deals with one TCR beta chain. Its antigen is unknown. Germline values: CDR1 MNHEY, CDR2 SMNVEV (reference sequence). With 6 bases removed from V and 3 bases from J, the gap between germline ends came to 20 bases. The CDR3 loop spans 16 amino acids. The data stem from a study of shared clonotypes between healthy human individuals. Study results and limitations: Sequencing of the sorted subsets was shown by rarefaction to be incomplete despite large depth. The sharing of 4.5% to 6.5% of naive CD4 clonotypes was seen across a handful of donors.

Only CD45RO-negative cells positively selected for CCR7 counted as naive CD8 cells, so terminally differentiated effector memory CD45RA+ cells were excluded. Each sorted subset replicate got 200 ng genomic DNA, about 33,000 genomes. Profiling relied on immunoSEQ multiplex PCR, and the TCRdb table lists in-frame clones only, not all of them. The data contain about 580,000 clones, 98% of them singletons. This chain uses TRBV27 with TRBJ2-5; either TRBD1 or TRBD2 may supply D (5 bases each). Sequenced: naive CD8+ T cells sorted from blood. The source of this sequence is a man aged 30 to 45 in good health. DNA of the CDR3: TGTGCCAGCAGAAGGGGAGTAAAACCCGTCGAAGAGACCCAGTACTTC. Encoded protein: CASRRGVKPVEETQYF.